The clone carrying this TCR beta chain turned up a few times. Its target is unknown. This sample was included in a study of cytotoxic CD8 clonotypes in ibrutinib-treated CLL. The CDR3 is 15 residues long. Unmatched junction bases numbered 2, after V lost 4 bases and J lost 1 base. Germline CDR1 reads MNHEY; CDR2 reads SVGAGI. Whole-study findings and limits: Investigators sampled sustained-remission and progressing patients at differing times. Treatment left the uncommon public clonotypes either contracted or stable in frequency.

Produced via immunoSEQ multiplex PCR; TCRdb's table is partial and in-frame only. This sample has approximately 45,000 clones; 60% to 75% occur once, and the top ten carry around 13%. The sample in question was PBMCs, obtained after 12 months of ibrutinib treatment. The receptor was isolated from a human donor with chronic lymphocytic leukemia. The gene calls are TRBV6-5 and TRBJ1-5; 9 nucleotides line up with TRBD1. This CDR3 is CASSSTGGSNQPQHF. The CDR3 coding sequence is TGTGCCAGCAGTTCGACAGGGGGAAGCAATCAGCCCCAGCATTTT.